A selection of T cell receptor beta chains follows, all from one sample in a study of blood T cell repertoires in COVID-19. Assay used: immunoSEQ multiplex PCR; TCRdb lists only in-frame clones, some missing. The table lists around 180,000 clones, approximately 89% of them singletons. Sequenced material: PBMCs or T cells enriched from blood (not recorded which). All receptors come from a woman aged 35 to 49 with acute COVID-19. Each CDR3 is given without its conserved first and last residue. Expanded clones get a size class; other rows say once, few or many, or leave the size out.

v_call	clone_size	j_call	cdr3_aa
TRBV5-1	NA	TRBJ2-4	ASSLTVAKNIQY
TRBV5-1	once	TRBJ2-7	ASSDHRGSYEQY
TRBV7-2	once	TRBJ2-3	ASSSQGGRSDTQY
TRBV18	NA	TRBJ2-2	ASSPELAGGTGELF
TRBV5-1	once	TRBJ1-1	ASSSSVNTEAF
TRBV5-1	once	TRBJ2-5	ASSLFTIQETQY
TRBV5-6	NA	TRBJ2-5	ASSAAGTGGGETQY
TRBV19	NA	TRBJ1-5	ASSRAGGNQPQH
TRBV7-9	NA	TRBJ2-1	ASSLITSGRTEQF
TRBV5-4	NA	TRBJ2-7	ASSLGLATSEQY
TRBV6-1	NA	TRBJ2-1	ASSESETSGYNEQF
TRBV7-9	NA	TRBJ2-7	ASSLATTRDREASYEQY
TRBV5-1	NA	TRBJ2-6	ASSRAGQGISGANVLT
TRBV6-5	NA	TRBJ1-1	ASSTETNTEAF
TRBV9	once	TRBJ1-1	ASSVGGGQDLNTEAF
TRBV5-1	once	TRBJ1-5	ASSPGAGQPQH
TRBV2	NA	TRBJ2-3	ASSRQPRWTDTQY
TRBV28	NA	TRBJ1-5	ASRQGFNQPQH
TRBV7-2	NA	TRBJ2-3	ASSLGDRGSDTQY
TRBV10-1	NA	TRBJ2-7	ASRLGLAGPSYEQY
TRBV19	NA	TRBJ1-5	ASIATGVPGNQPQH
TRBV4-2	NA	TRBJ1-1	ASSPPDRGGTEAF
TRBV7-2	NA	TRBJ2-3	ASSLVASGGADTQY
TRBV9	once	TRBJ2-4	ASSVRGFSKNIQY
TRBV5-1	NA	TRBJ2-2	ASSPGGDRNGELF
TRBV7-9	NA	TRBJ1-6	ASSRGQGLSSPLH
TRBV4-2	once	TRBJ2-7	ASSQDMGQGTYEQY
TRBV4-2	few	TRBJ2-7	ASSQRRGDEQY